This entry is about one T cell receptor (beta chain). This entry is derived from a study of blood T cell repertoires in COVID-19. For the study at large: Material from acute and convalescent COVID-19 was sourced from the United States, Italy and Spain. The analysed material was cDNA or gDNA that came from T cells, B-cell-depleted T cells, or PBMCs.

Under the authors' procedure: Reference gene primer amplification gave estimated nucleated cell counts. Here immunoSEQ multiplex PCR was the method, and the copy in TCRdb shows in-frame clones only, minus some. V, J and clone size are those of that table, while D and trimming were read from the DNA. Of more than 25,000 clones in the sample, 85% to 90% were seen once. V lost 0 bases to trimming and J lost 4 bases, with 8 bases between them. The CDR3 runs to 14 residues. In germline, CDR1 is SGDLS, CDR2 YYNGEE. The TCR originated in an older man with acute or convalescent COVID-19. The sample comprised peripheral blood. V gene TRBV9 combines with J gene TRBJ1-5; D is perhaps TRBD1 (6 bases). The DNA of the CDR3 is TGTGCCAGCAGCGTAGGGACAGATAATCAGCCCCAGCATTTT. Its protein is CASSVGTDNQPQHF.